The present entry profiles one T cell receptor beta chain with its context. This clone was seen only once. Its target antigen remains unknown. No clone much larger than this one lies a single base away; base qualities are absent. Libraries came from the immunoSEQ multiplex PCR assay. A mixture of 60 forward primers for TCR Vbeta segments and 13 reverse primers for TCR Jbeta segments was used in the multiplex PCR. The CDR3 region of rearranged TCR beta genes was amplified from genomic DNA by a multiplex PCR assay. The Illumina HiSeq System was used to sequence the amplified TCR beta libraries as 87-base-pair reads. From the authors' description of their analysis: Across the 600 to 700 repertoires, a later analysis counted approximately 75 million unique TCR beta chains, about 10 million of which were shared by at least two donors. To remove PCR and sequencing errors, raw reads were error-corrected and collapsed into unique sequences using a nearest-neighbor algorithm that merged closely related sequences. V, D and J gene segments were assigned by aligning CDR3 sequences to IMGT reference sequences. For a sequence to be retained, at least a six-nucleotide match to both a V gene segment and a J gene segment was required. Rearrangements were classified as productive when the CDR3 lacked stop codons and remained in frame with V and J, and all other rearrangements were classified as non-productive. Following IMGT convention, CDR3 was defined as the stretch from the second conserved V-encoded cysteine to the conserved J-encoded phenylalanine. The earlier analysis of some 540 of the donors excluded any sequence lacking an unambiguous match to a single V gene segment. An earlier analysis of over 450 of the donors classified V segments as functional when productive rearrangements were above 56.7% and as segregating when the standard deviation between donors was above 5%. A statistical classification framework was built for diagnosing cytomegalovirus status from the catalog of TCR beta chain sequences. In a later analysis, V and J genes were assigned by comparing TCR nucleotide sequences against IMGT/GENE-DB human TR gene sequences. In a later analysis, CDR3 sequences and most-parsimonious VDJ recombination scenarios were assigned using the TCRdist pipeline. In a later analysis, each TCR beta chain was defined by its CDR3 amino acid sequence together with its V-gene family, and reads lacking a unique V-gene family were excluded. A later analysis removed roughly 590 highly shared, low-generation-probability nucleotide sequences to deal with suspected cross-contamination and a sequencing artifact. A later analysis calculated a clonal expansion index for each public chain from normalized within-repertoire ranks of inferred template counts. Generation probabilities in a later analysis came from a VDJ recombination model fitted to out-of-frame rearrangements, and those results were checked against IGoR. A later analysis scored TCR-TCR, TCR-HLA and TCR-CMV co-occurrence with hypergeometric tests, applying a repertoire-size bias correction to TCR pairs. A later analysis estimated false discovery rates by permuting HLA or CMV assignments 20 times. In a later analysis, co-occurring TCRs were grouped using DBSCAN, and TCRdist sequence similarity was added for clustering within HLA-allele-positive subsets. For co-occurrence clustering, repertoires with fewer than 30,000 or more than 120,000 public chains were excluded, along with roughly 5 repertoires with anomalous nucleotide sharing. Held by TCRdb, this immuneACCESS table contains in-frame sequences only and omits some clones. Under half of the omission traces to an unresolved V gene where checked; the cause of the rest is unknown. That table is the source of V, J and clone size, and D and trimming were worked out from the DNA. The sample includes about 120,000 clones, with around three quarters observed a single time. The ten biggest clones cover about 3.5% of the sample.

Its CDR3 holds 16 amino acids, cysteine through phenylalanine. Only CDR3 DNA is held: 48 bases, read in frame from base 1. V is trimmed back by 4 bases and J by 8 bases, and the junction contains 14 bases that no gene match accounts for. From the germline V gene, CDR1 is SNHLY and CDR2 is FYNNEI. These data originate in a study of cytomegalovirus exposure and HLA in healthy donors (dated by TCRdb to the late 2010s). Looking at the study overall: An earlier analysis of roughly 500 of the donors reported 250 to 300 Gb of sequence data and 117 million unique TCR beta sequences from roughly 200 million T cells. Approximately 310 gigabases of sequencing data and approximately 85 million unique TCR sequences were included in an early release covering under 650 HLA-typed donors. Of the 350 to 450 genotyped donors, less than 85% were placed in the genetic ancestry cluster associated with self-reported Caucasian donors. The study was designed to test whether signatures of past pathogen exposure could be identified by cataloging public T cell receptors. The study profiled the T cell repertoires of hundreds of subjects by immunosequencing and related them to cytomegalovirus serostatus. Along with the roughly 700-subject first cohort, a separate validation cohort of over 90 different subjects was used. High-throughput TCR immunosequencing, statistical association of individual TCRs with disease status, and machine learning were combined to predict cytomegalovirus infection status. A later analysis re-examined previously published TCR beta repertoires from over 500 donors and added high-resolution HLA genotyping to investigate patterns of TCR occurrence. Rather than using new phenotypic data, the later analysis identified candidate immune exposures from TCR beta sequences and from how often those sequences occurred across donors. In an earlier analysis of 550 to 700 of the donors, high-throughput TCR beta sequencing was used to judge whether each TCR beta V gene segment behaved as functional or pseudogenic. Alongside the repertoire data, information on donor age, sex, ethnicity and CMV serostatus was compiled. In a later genetic analysis, genome-wide SNP genotypes for about 55% of the roughly 700 donors were used, and that subset was treated as a discovery cohort. Every discovery cohort repertoire had been produced on one sequencing platform. Class I and class II HLA loci were covered by the typing at four-digit resolution. The number of donors typed differed by locus, with 629-630 for A, B, C, DRB1 and DQB1, around 500 for DQA1, approximately 570 for DPA1, and around 450 for DPB1. A handful of DR-DQ haplotypes were handled as single units for association and clustering because linkage in the cohort was strong. Among roughly 370 genotyped donors of the cohort, an average of roughly 240,000 unique TCR beta nucleotide sequences were sequenced per donor, roughly 18% of them non-productive. What the work shows at the level of the full study, not this receptor alone: A cluster of highly shared sequence variants was judged likely to be a technical artifact of the sequencing pipeline. The 87-base-pair reads could not distinguish some IMGT-functional V segments, including TRBV6-2 and TRBV6-3, so those segments were excluded. HLA typing was unavailable for some donors at each locus, so association tests used only the typed subset. A later analysis associated around 16,000 TCR beta sequences with specific HLA alleles at a false discovery rate of 0.05. A later analysis found that most CMV-associated TCR beta chains appeared HLA-restricted, with HLA associations seemingly driven largely by CMV exposure. Only TCR beta chains were sequenced in this cohort, and the absence of alpha or paired-chain data limited detectable features. A further reported finding was that TCR beta sequences accurately predicted the HLA-A and HLA-B alleles for most subjects in the first cohort. For the cohort, immune exposure information was limited to CMV serostatus. The classifier was reported to diagnose cytomegalovirus status with high specificity and sensitivity in both the original and validation cohorts. According to the authors, the approach could potentially be generalized to other disease states and immunological phenotypes. When HLA alleles, especially DR and DQ, strongly co-occurred, attributing TCR associations to individual alleles was difficult. A later genetic analysis reported fewer N-insertions in productive TCRs among donors in an Asian-associated ancestry cluster than the approximately 670-donor mean. In a later analysis, the rate of TCR association differed among HLA loci, with DRB1 alleles having the most associated TCRs and HLA-C alleles having the fewest. In a later analysis, several top co-occurrence clusters were reported to appear linked to parvovirus B19, influenza, CMV and Epstein-Barr virus. Roughly uniform sequencing depth across donors was assumed in presence/absence analyses, although this assumption may not hold. A later genetic analysis associated a missense DCLRE1C variant with V-gene and J-gene trimming of TCR beta chains, and an independent cohort replicated the association. Because counts were too low, roughly 18 rarely observed V segments, including chromosome 9 orphons, were left out of the earlier analysis of over 550 of the donors. In an earlier analysis of fewer than 750 of the donors, most TCR beta V segments were observed in productive rearrangements about 87% or about 30% of the time, broadly matching IMGT annotations. Correlated functional status among segregating V segments might be attributable to linkage disequilibrium, but an unknown experimental factor could not be ruled out. A later analysis found that HLA-associated TCR beta chains were more clonally expanded and had lower generation probabilities than equally common non-associated chains. A total of 150 to 200 TCR beta chains were listed by the study as associated with cytomegalovirus. While some public TCRs were present in many individuals, most TCR sequences turned up only very rarely across donors. In vitro tests confirmed that a few of the cytomegalovirus-associated TCR beta chains recognize cytomegalovirus antigens.

In total, 666 healthy bone marrow donors made up the cohort. Cohort members were all nominally healthy when sampled, although unrecorded immune exposures were likely present. The donor was CMV seropositive and was included in the group of 289 seropositive cohort members. A peripheral blood sample was provided by each donor, and peripheral blood mononuclear cells were used for TCR beta sequencing. The Qiagen DNeasy Blood Extraction Kit was used to extract genomic DNA from the blood cell samples. The V gene is TRBV2 and the J gene is TRBJ2-3; 8 bases in the middle match TRBD2. Sample: PBMCs. This receptor was obtained from a young woman in good health and CMV-seropositive. The DNA sequence is given as TGTGCCAGCAGTGGGGGACTCAACGGGAGGGAAGGTACGCAGTATTTT. Translated, it reads CASSGGLNGREGTQYF.